These 13 T cell receptor beta chains share one sample of origin, sequenced in a study of graft-versus-host responses after intestinal transplantation (dated by TCRdb to about 2021). The library was generated by the immunoSEQ multiplex PCR assay. TCRdb limited this immuneACCESS table to in-frame rearrangements with V and J called. A share of clones is missing; checked studies link under half to unresolved V genes, and the rest is unexplained. Present in this sample are 75,000 to 100,000 clones, roughly 80% of which were seen just once. The top ten clonotypes cover approximately 18% of the sample. Their target antigens are unknown. The time point label for this specimen denotes: cells obtained before transplantation from donor or recipient. The sample consisted of unstimulated CD8+ T cells sorted from spleen or lymph node cells, taken before intestinal transplant. Every receptor here comes from a human donor who received an intestinal transplant.

The chain combines TRBV7-9 with TRBJ1-2; TRBD1 aligns across 10 bases. CDR3 length: 12 amino acids. V was clipped by 5 bases and J by 10 bases; unmatched bases: 4. Germline CDR1 is SEHNR and CDR2 is FQNEAQ (reference sequence). This chain's CDR3 is CASSPGQGTYTF. DNA for the CDR3: TGTGCCAGCAGCCCGGGACAGGGGACCTACACCTTC.

The gene calls are TRBV7-6 and TRBJ2-3; 8 nucleotides line up with TRBD2. There are 15 residues in the CDR3. Germline CDR1 is SGHVS and CDR2 is FNYEAQ. The V gene end was trimmed by 1 base and the J gene end by 2 bases; junction bases not matched to a gene: 2. CDR3 bases: TGTGCCAGCAGCTTAGTAGCGGGATTCACAGATACGCAGTATTTT. This codes for CASSLVAGFTDTQYF.

This sequence joins TRBV4-1 and TRBJ2-3; tentatively, D is TRBD2 (6 bases). V shed 0 bases and J shed 3 bases, with 25 bases lying between them. CDR1 and CDR2 (germline): MGHRA, YSYEKL. The CDR3 length is 20 residues. CDR3 amino acids: CASSQDFDVGRGFVTDTQYF. DNA for the CDR3: TGCGCCAGCAGCCAAGATTTCGATGTAGGGCGGGGCTTTGTGACAGATACGCAGTATTTT.

A single count supports this clone. The chain is built from TRBV6-5 and TRBJ2-5; TRBD2 might be the D (6 bases). The ends were cut back, 5 bases at V and 3 bases at J, with 10 bases in the middle. The CDR3 consists of 13 residues. The germline gives CDR1 MNHEY, CDR2 SVGAGI. The CDR3, as DNA: TGTGCCAGCAGTGGACCGGGGGAAGAGACCCAGTACTTC. Translation gives CASSGPGEETQYF.

The rearrangement uses TRBV7-9 and TRBJ1-6; possible D gene TRBD1, 5 bases. This CDR3 contains 18 residues. Deletions cut 5 bases from V and 0 bases from J, with 17 bases between. CDR1 and CDR2 (germline): SEHNR, FQNEAQ (reference sequence). CDR3 sequence reads: CASSLKPGWGSYNSPLHF. The CDR3 DNA sequence: TGTGCCAGCAGCCTGAAGCCAGGGTGGGGCTCCTATAATTCACCCCTCCACTTT.

The gene calls are TRBV9 and TRBJ2-5, with 9 bases fitting TRBD1. The CDR3 is made up of 15 amino acids. Germline V gene data show CDR1 as SGDLS and CDR2 as YYNGEE. The junction had 6 bases not matched to a gene; V was cut back by 4 bases and J by 2 bases. CDR3 region: CASSPGQGPQETQYF. The CDR3 DNA reads TGTGCCAGCAGCCCGGGACAGGGACCTCAAGAGACCCAGTACTTC.

Concerning this clone itself: Sequence at one end of the junction differs from germline and may be a read error. Within the sample, other DNA sequences also encode this same CDR3. V is TRBV10-3 and J is TRBJ1-5; no definite D call. The germline V gene encodes CDR1 ENHRY and CDR2 SYGVKD. CDR3 size: 15 residues. CDR3 coding DNA: TGCGCCATCAGTGATTCCAGATATAGCAATCAGCCCCAGCATTTT. Translating gives CAISDSRYSNQPQHF.

This chain connects TRBV7-6 to TRBJ2-1; 9 nucleotides line up with TRBD2. CDR1 and CDR2 from the germline V gene are SGHVS and FNYEAQ. The CDR3 is 15 amino acids. V was pared by 3 bases and J by 10 bases, with 10 bases of the junction left unmatched. The CDR3 DNA sequence: TGTGCCAGCAGCTTGATCGGCGGGAGGGCCTGGGAGCAGTTCTTC. This gives the protein CASSLIGGRAWEQFF.

The chain combines TRBV6-5 with TRBJ1-2; D not certain. Between the trimmed V and J ends, which lost 0 bases and 4 bases, there was a span of 12 bases. CDR3 length: 15 residues. CDR1 is MNHEY and CDR2 is SVGAGI in the germline V gene. The CDR3 loop reads CASSYSEVPFYGYTF. CDR3 bases: TGTGCCAGCAGTTACTCGGAGGTGCCCTTCTATGGCTACACCTTC.

The chain is built from TRBV5-1 and TRBJ2-5; the match to TRBD2 covers 9 bases. With V trimmed by 4 bases and J by 4 bases, 11 bases remained unmatched. The CDR3 runs 16 residues. Germline V gives CDR1 SGHRS, CDR2 YFSETQ. The chain's CDR3 is CASSPKVAGAIETQYF. The CDR3 coding sequence is TGCGCCAGCAGCCCCAAAGTAGCGGGAGCTATAGAGACCCAGTACTTC.

The J gene is TRBJ2-5, the V gene TRBV30; the match to TRBD2 covers 11 bases. This CDR3 spans 15 amino acids. V gave up 2 bases and J gave up 5 bases; unmatched junction bases: 7. Germline values: CDR1 GTSNPN, CDR2 SVGIG (reference sequence). DNA of the CDR3: TGTGCCTGGAGTACCGGGACTAGCGGTTTCGAGACCCAGTACTTC. Encoded protein: CAWSTGTSGFETQYF.

Only one count was recorded for this clone. The junction and the germline gene differ at one end; a read error may be behind it. The V and J genes are TRBV5-1 and TRBJ2-7, with D maybe TRBD2 (6 bases). The CDR3 loop spans 19 amino acids. CDR1 SGHRS and CDR2 YFSETQ come from the germline V gene. Here the CDR3 DNA reads TGCGCCATCAGCTTGGAACTGGGACTGTCAGGGACGGGGTCCTACGAGCAGTACTTC. The encoded protein is CAISLELGLSGTGSYEQYF.

CDR3 residues: CASSLGGGPQPQHF. In DNA, the CDR3 is TGTGCCAGCAGCTTAGGGGGGGGGCCTCAGCCCCAGCATTTT. V and J are TRBV7-6 and TRBJ1-5, with D possibly TRBD1 on 6 matching bases. This CDR3 comprises 14 residues. The germline CDR1 and CDR2 sequences are SGHVS and FNYEAQ. Trimming removed 1 base from V and 6 bases from J, with 10 bases in between.